The 27 T cell receptor beta chains reported below all come from one sample, sequenced in a study of T cell clones after liver transplantation. Generated by immunoSEQ multiplex PCR, the TCRdb table keeps only in-frame clones and is missing some. The profile covers roughly 57,000 clones, with 71% appearing a single time and about 15% taken by the ten largest. The source was CD4+ T cells from blood, collected before liver transplant. These receptors were collected from a human donor who received a liver transplant.

J is TRBJ2-7 and V is TRBV30; D might be TRBD2 (6 bases). Trimming removed 3 bases at V and 4 bases at J, with 16 bases between. This CDR3 has 14 residues. Looked up from germline, CDR1 is GTSNPN and CDR2 is SVGIG (reference sequence). As DNA, the CDR3 is TGTGCCTGGAGCGGCGGGGACTTATCTTACGAGCAGTACTTC. Protein product: CAWSGGDLSYEQYF. Based on the CDR3 plus reference TRBV30 and TRBJ2-7, the full variable domain is SQTIHQWPATLVQPVGSPLSLECTVEGTSNPNLYWYRQAAGRGLQLLFYSVGIGQISSEVPQNLSASRPQDRQFILSSKKLLLSDSGFYLCAWSGGDLSYEQYFGPGTRLTVT.

The chain uses TRBV6-6 and TRBJ2-1; 7 nucleotides match TRBD1. Unmatched junction bases numbered 13, after V lost 6 bases and J lost 8 bases. In germline, CDR1 is MNHNY, CDR2 SVGAGI (reference sequence). The CDR3 has 15 amino acids. The CDR3 nucleotides read TGTGCCAGCAGGGAAGGCAGGGGGTTGTCGGATGAGCAGTTCTTC. Translation gives CASREGRGLSDEQFF.

V usage is TRBV2 and J usage is TRBJ1-5, with unresolved D. In germline, CDR1 is SNHLY, CDR2 FYNNEI. The CDR3 is 14 amino acids. V lost 7 bases and J 0 bases, leaving 10 bases between the germline ends. The CDR3 DNA sequence: TGTGCCAGCAAGAATGACATTAGCAATCAGCCCCAGCATTTT. Its protein is CASKNDISNQPQHF.

This clone was seen more than once but under ten times. The CDR3 sequence: CASSPTPRSYSGNTIYF. CDR3 in DNA: TGTGCCAGCTCACCAACCCCAAGATCCTACTCTGGAAACACCATATATTTT. This rearrangement joins TRBV18 to TRBJ1-3, with D unresolved. Between the trimmed V and J ends, which lost 2 bases and 0 bases, there was a span of 14 bases. The length of the CDR3 is 17 residues. CDR1 and CDR2 (germline): KGHSH, LQKENI.

This clone was detected only a few times. The chain has TRBV20-1 and TRBJ2-7; possibly TRBD2 for D (5 bases). V lost 3 bases and J 7 bases, leaving 10 bases between the germline ends. The CDR3 is made up of 11 amino acids. The germline V gene has CDR1 DFQATT and CDR2 SNEGSKA (reference sequence). The CDR3 coding sequence is TGCAGTGCTAGGCGGGTTGGTGAGCAGTACTTC. Residues: CSARRVGEQYF.

V and J are TRBV4-1 and TRBJ2-7, with 12 bases that match TRBD1. The CDR3 runs 14 residues. Germline CDR1 reads MGHRA; CDR2 reads YSYEKL. J was trimmed by 9 bases and V by 3 bases; bases with no gene match: 6. The CDR3 DNA is TGCGCCAGCAGCCATTCCGGGACAGGGGGCGGGCAGTACTTC. Its protein product is CASSHSGTGGGQYF.

The chain recombines TRBV2 with TRBJ1-6; no clear D gene. The CDR3 sequence is 14 residues long. CDR1 SNHLY and CDR2 FYNNEI come from the germline V gene. Trimming took off 7 bases at V and 7 bases at J, with 14 bases between the two ends. The CDR3: CASTAEPNNSPLHF. The CDR3 nucleotides are TGTGCCAGCACCGCCGAGCCTAACAATTCACCCCTCCACTTT. Full variable domain (outside the CDR3, taken from reference TRBV2 and TRBJ1-6): EPEVTQTPSHQVTQMGQEVILRCVPISNHLYFYWYRQILGQKVEFLVSFYNNEISEKSEIFDDQFSVERPDGSNFTLKIRSTKLEDSAMYFCASTAEPNNSPLHFGNGTRLTVT.

The chain recombines TRBV9 with TRBJ2-7, with TRBD1 matching over 9 bases. This CDR3 has 16 residues. V shed 4 bases and J 5 bases; nucleotides not matched to a gene: 13. CDR1 and CDR2 (germline): SGDLS, YYNGEE. The CDR3 here is CASSPRGGTGINEQYF. The DNA for the CDR3 is TGTGCCAGCAGCCCCCGGGGCGGGACAGGGATTAACGAGCAGTACTTC.

This chain joins TRBV25-1 and TRBJ2-2, with TRBD2 as a possible D gene (5 bases). Trimming removed 5 bases from V and 4 bases from J, with 11 bases in between. The CDR3 sequence is 14 residues long. The germline gives CDR1 MGHDK, CDR2 SYGVNS. In nucleotides, the CDR3 is TGTGCCAGCAGTAGCCGGGATGCCACCGGGGAGCTGTTTTTT. Translation gives CASSSRDATGELFF.

This clone has more than one count but fewer than ten. At one end, the junction sequence differs from germline, possibly due to a read error. The chain carries TRBV7-7 and TRBJ2-7; maybe TRBD2 (6 bases). CDR3 length: 14 amino acids. Germline V gives CDR1 SSHAT, CDR2 FNYEAQ (reference sequence). Here the CDR3 reads CASSLTEGTYEQYF. In nucleotides, the CDR3 is TGTGCTAGCAGCCTGACGGAGGGAACCTACGAGCAGTACTTC.

The chain employs TRBV6-6 and TRBJ1-3, with D possibly being TRBD1 (6 bases). Germline CDR1 and CDR2: MNHNY and SVGAGI (reference sequence). Trimming took 6 bases from V and 2 from J, leaving 14 bases between them. The length of the CDR3 is 15 residues. In DNA form, the CDR3 reads TGTGCCAGCAGCCCGATTACAGGGACTGGAAACACCATATATTTT. Amino acid sequence: CASSPITGTGNTIYF.

The rearrangement links TRBV6-5 to TRBJ2-3, with 9 bases fitting TRBD1. The trim removed 4 bases at V and 5 bases at J, leaving 7 bases unmatched. Germline V gene data show CDR1 as MNHEY and CDR2 as SVGAGI. The CDR3 spans 15 residues. The CDR3 loop is CASSLSGTGRDTQYF. The CDR3 nucleotides are TGTGCCAGCAGTTTATCCGGGACAGGGAGAGATACGCAGTATTTT.

The rearrangement uses TRBV7-9 and TRBJ1-4; TRBD1 agrees at 9 bases. In germline, CDR1 is SEHNR, CDR2 FQNEAQ (reference sequence). This CDR3 spans 14 amino acids. The ends lost 5 bases at V and 10 bases at J; junction bases unmatched: 8. Written as DNA, the CDR3 is TGTGCCAGCAGCACGGGACAGGGTCAGGGAAAACTGTTTTTT. Its protein is CASSTGQGQGKLFF.

Note on this clone: Other DNA sequences of this sample code for an identical CDR3. The CDR3 nucleotides read TGTGCCAGCAGCGTAGGGACTGGCACTGAAGCTTTCTTT. It specifies CASSVGTGTEAFF. This chain connects TRBV9 to TRBJ1-1; the D is unclear. Germline assignment: CDR1 SGDLS and CDR2 YYNGEE. This CDR3 has 13 amino acids. Trimming shortened V by 0 bases and J by 4 bases, and 7 bases separated the two germline ends. Looking up the rest from reference TRBV9 and TRBJ1-1 gives the full variable domain: DSGVTQTPKHLITATGQRVTLRCSPRSGDLSVYWYQQSLDQGLQFLIQYYNGEERAKGNILERFSAQQFPDLHSELNLSSLELGDSALYFCASSVGTGTEAFFGQGTRLTVV.

The chain couples TRBV5-1 to TRBJ1-1; a possible D gene is TRBD1 (5 bases). The CDR3 runs to 14 residues. CDR1 and CDR2 from the germline V gene are SGHRS and YFSETQ. V lost 3 bases to trimming and J lost 3 bases, with 12 bases between them. For the CDR3, the DNA is TGCGCCAGCAGCTGGGGGGACTACTACACTGAAGCTTTCTTT. It yields the protein CASSWGDYYTEAFF.

This clone is a singleton in its sample. The J gene is TRBJ2-3, the V gene TRBV6-1; 7 bases line up with TRBD2. The CDR3 has 14 amino acids. Germline V gene lookup returns CDR1 MNHNS and CDR2 SASEGT. V dropped 7 bases and J dropped 1; count of bases not matched to a gene: 5. The CDR3 spells CASIERGRTDTQYF. CDR3 coding DNA: TGTGCCAGCATTGAGCGGGGACGCACAGATACGCAGTATTTT.

The chain carries TRBV10-2 and TRBJ1-5, with D uncertain. CDR1 is WSHSY and CDR2 is SAAADI in the germline V gene. The CDR3 is 15 amino acids. Trimming cost V 3 bases and J 3 bases, with 12 bases left between them. CDR3 residues: CASSERRSINQPQHF. CDR3 in DNA: TGCGCCAGCAGTGAAAGGCGGAGTATCAATCAGCCCCAGCATTTT.

The chain joins TRBV6-5 to TRBJ1-4; 8 nucleotides line up with TRBD1. This CDR3 is built from 15 residues. Germline V gives CDR1 MNHEY, CDR2 SVGAGI. After removal of 6 bases from V and 8 bases from J, the junction contained 11 bases not matched to a gene. The CDR3 region is CASSYQGARGEKLFF. CDR3 bases: TGTGCCAGCAGCTACCAGGGGGCGCGCGGAGAAAAACTGTTTTTT.

The chain is built from TRBV11-2 and TRBJ2-7, with 7 bases fitting TRBD1. After removal of 5 bases from V and 3 bases from J, the junction contained 10 bases not matched to a gene. From germline, CDR1 is SGHAT and CDR2 FQNNGV. This CDR3 is 15 amino acids long. Here the CDR3 reads CASSPDRDRGYEQYF. CDR3 in DNA: TGTGCCAGCAGCCCCGACCGGGACAGAGGCTACGAGCAGTACTTC.

This sequence joins TRBV5-1 and TRBJ2-3, with D tentatively TRBD1 (5 bases). V was trimmed by 7 bases and J by 0 bases, leaving 18 bases between them. This CDR3 region has 16 residues. The germline V gene has CDR1 SGHRS and CDR2 YFSETQ. The CDR3 loop is CASALLDSSSTDTQYF. As DNA, the CDR3 is TGCGCCAGCGCGCTCCTTGACAGCTCTAGCACAGATACGCAGTATTTT.

This clone was detected only a few times. The rearrangement joins TRBV18 to TRBJ2-7; TRBD2 aligns across 14 bases. V dropped 2 bases and J dropped 0; count of bases not matched to a gene: 3. The CDR3 contains 17 residues. The germline V gene has CDR1 KGHSH and CDR2 LQKENI. The CDR3 is CASSPRLAGGSSYEQYF. The CDR3 nucleotides read TGTGCCAGCTCACCAAGACTAGCGGGGGGGAGCTCCTACGAGCAGTACTTC.

This clone was seen a single time. The V gene is TRBV19, the J gene TRBJ1-1, with TRBD1 matching over 7 bases. The CDR3 contains 14 residues. Trimming took 5 bases from V and 6 from J; bases not matched to a gene: 9. The germline V gene has CDR1 LNHDA and CDR2 SQIVND (reference sequence). DNA for the CDR3: TGTGCCAGTAGTCCCGGCCAGACAGGGTCTGAAGCTTTCTTT. Translation gives CASSPGQTGSEAFF.

The rearrangement links TRBV5-4 to TRBJ2-1, with 14 bases identical to TRBD2. Germline-derived CDR1 and CDR2 are SGHNT and YYREEE (reference sequence). Trimming took 5 bases from V and 7 from J; bases not matched to a gene: 14. The CDR3 spans 18 residues. The CDR3: CASRSDLRLAGGRNEQFF. The DNA of the CDR3 is TGTGCCAGCAGGTCCGACCTACGACTAGCGGGGGGGCGAAATGAGCAGTTCTTC.

This chain uses TRBV5-4 with TRBJ1-2; D remains unclear. The germline V gene encodes CDR1 SGHNT and CDR2 YYREEE (reference sequence). Trimming removed 4 bases from V and 5 bases from J, with 15 bases in between. The CDR3 consists of 14 residues. CDR3 amino acids: CASSMAGRHYGYTF. The DNA for the CDR3 is TGTGCCAGCAGCATGGCTGGGAGGCATTATGGCTACACCTTC. Full variable domain (rest looked up from reference TRBV5-4 and TRBJ1-2): ETGVTQSPTHLIKTRGQQVTLRCSSQSGHNTVSWYQQALGQGPQFIFQYYREEENGRGNFPPRFSGLQFPNYSSELNVNALELDDSALYLCASSMAGRHYGYTFGSGTRLTVV.

The chain employs TRBV7-6 and TRBJ2-1; 9 bases match TRBD1. Germline lookup yields CDR1 SGHVS and CDR2 FNYEAQ. The CDR3 covers 16 residues. The V gene end was trimmed by 5 bases and the J gene end by 0 bases; junction bases not matched to a gene: 5. The CDR3 nucleotides are TGTGCCAGCAGCCCGGGACAGGGAAGCTCCTACAATGAGCAGTTCTTC. Translation: CASSPGQGSSYNEQFF.

This chain uses TRBV28 with TRBJ1-3; 9 positions agree with TRBD1. The ends lost 6 bases at V and 2 bases at J; junction bases unmatched: 5. Germline lookup yields CDR1 MDHEN and CDR2 SYDVKM. This CDR3 has 15 amino acids. The CDR3 bases are TGTGCCAGCAGACCGGGACAGGGTCCTGGAAACACCATATATTTT. Amino acid sequence: CASRPGQGPGNTIYF.

The chain combines TRBV7-9 with TRBJ1-5; D remains unclear. V lost 3 bases to trimming and J lost 0 bases, with 12 bases between them. The CDR3 sequence is 16 residues long. Germline CDR1 is SEHNR and CDR2 is FQNEAQ (reference sequence). CDR3 protein: CASSFTVSGSNQPQHF. Written as DNA, the CDR3 is TGTGCCAGCAGCTTCACAGTCAGTGGTAGCAATCAGCCCCAGCATTTT.